The clone carrying this TCR beta chain was counted between two and nine times. Antigen unknown. The data belong to a study of T cell repertoires in cytomegalovirus infection. Findings of the study overall: What dominated the ex vivo response were HLA-C-restricted CMV-specific TCR beta clonotypes.

V dropped 2 bases and J dropped 4 bases, with 11 bases sitting between them. CDR3 length: 14 amino acids. Germline CDR1 reads MNHEY; CDR2 reads SVGAGI. One entry per CDR3 protein, called by TCRdb with MiXCR from the reads. The data hold about 830,000 distinct CDR3 sequences, with less than 35% observed a single time. The sequence was obtained from a human donor in good health (CMV status not recorded). Some clones in this sample may be carry-over from other donors' samples. This chain connects TRBV6-5 to TRBJ1-1; perhaps TRBD1 as D (5 bases). Sample: cultured CD8+ T cells from PBMCs, taken from culture after CMV antigen stimulation. CDR3 nucleotide sequence: TGTGCCAGCAGTTACGCCAGGGTGGGCACTGAAGCTTTCTTT. Translated: CASSYARVGTEAFF.